The source of this T cell receptor (beta chain) is a study of beta chain features in type 1 diabetes. Purity (above 95%) was reached by all sorted populations. Note on this clone: The antigen is undetermined. This sample includes further DNA sequences coding for the same CDR3.

The germline V gene encodes CDR1 SGHRS and CDR2 YFSETQ. This CDR3 has 15 amino acids. V dropped 4 bases and J dropped 0; count of bases not matched to a gene: 4. Expressed TCRB transcripts were sequenced, since all the RNA that had been isolated was reverse transcribed. Profiling relied on immunoSEQ multiplex PCR, and the TCRdb table lists in-frame clones only, not all of them. The sample lists about 340,000 clones, 13% occurring once. Study-wide points: A moderate, significant TCRB CDR3 shortening appeared in type 1 diabetes across four CD4+ subsets. PCR might favor shorter templates, equally in patients and controls.

The clonotype originates from a young woman with type 1 diabetes. J is TRBJ2-1 and V is TRBV5-1, with 7 bases lining up with TRBD1. The sample comprised naive CD4+ T cells from blood. CDR3: CASSLTGDSYNEQFF. CDR3 nucleotides: TGCGCCAGCAGCCTCACAGGGGACTCCTACAATGAGCAGTTCTTC.